The 24 T cell receptor beta chains reported below all come from one sample, sequenced in a study of molecular identifiers for immune sequencing clone quantification. MiXCR, run by TCRdb on the PCR reads, gives a single entry per CDR3 protein. The sample lists around 86,000 distinct CDR3 sequences, roughly 19% seen once, with around 0.8% in the top ten. The source material was naive CD8+ T cells from blood, with Jurkat cell RNA spiked in. Subset indicated: FACS-sorted CD8+CD4-CCR7+CD45RA+ naive T cells. All receptors derive from a human donor in good health. Some libraries in this study had Jurkat cell RNA spiked in.

The V call is TRBV6-5, the J call TRBJ1-5, with a possible D match to TRBD1 (5 bases). Between the trimmed V and J ends, which lost 5 bases and 5 bases, there was a span of 13 bases. The CDR3 length is 14 residues. Germline CDR1 MNHEY, CDR2 SVGAGI. CDR3 residues: CASSPRQRDQPQHF. The DNA of the CDR3 is TGTGCCAGCAGTCCTCGACAGAGAGATCAGCCCCAGCATTTT.

This clonotype was counted ten times or more. The V and J genes are TRBV20-1 and TRBJ1-1; possible D gene TRBD1, 6 bases. V shed 0 bases and J shed 6 bases, with 17 bases lying between them. This CDR3 has 15 amino acids. CDR1 is DFQATT and CDR2 is SNEGSKA in the germline V gene (reference sequence). The CDR3, as DNA: TGCAGTGCTAGAGATCAGGGGACGGCGGACCCTGAAGCTTTCTTT. Protein: CSARDQGTADPEAFF.

This clonotype occurred many times. The V and J genes are TRBV5-4 and TRBJ2-5, with D possibly matching TRBD2 (5 bases). Germline V lookup: CDR1 SGHNT, CDR2 YYREEE (reference sequence). This CDR3 has 18 amino acids. The germline V and J ends were trimmed by 4 bases and 4 bases, with 26 bases remaining between them. The CDR3 is CASSGRLSASPRGETQYF. In DNA, the CDR3 is TGTGCCAGCAGCGGACGACTTAGCGCATCCCCCCGGGGAGAGACCCAGTACTTC. The variable domain in full, completed from reference TRBV5-4 and TRBJ2-5, reads ETGVTQSPTHLIKTRGQQVTLRCSSQSGHNTVSWYQQALGQGPQFIFQYYREEENGRGNFPPRFSGLQFPNYSSELNVNALELDDSALYLCASSGRLSASPRGETQYFGPGTRLLVL.

This clonotype was seen ten or more times. This chain joins TRBV19 and TRBJ2-7; 8 bases fit TRBD1. The V gene's germline CDR1 is LNHDA and CDR2 SQIVND (reference sequence). With V trimmed by 9 bases and J by 0 bases, 7 bases remained unmatched. CDR3 length: 14 residues. The CDR3 spells CASSSTGASYEQYF. Written as DNA, the CDR3 is TGTGCCAGCAGCTCGACAGGGGCCTCCTACGAGCAGTACTTC.

This clonotype was seen many times. J is TRBJ1-3 and V is TRBV27; D not resolved. Germline loops: CDR1 MNHEY, CDR2 SMNVEV (reference sequence). This CDR3 contains 13 residues. V was clipped by 3 bases and J by 4 bases, with 7 bases between them. CDR3 in DNA: TGTGCCAGCAGTTTTCTCGACGGAAACACCATATATTTT. The encoded protein is CASSFLDGNTIYF.

Ten or more counts support this clonotype. The rearrangement uses TRBV5-5 and TRBJ2-3, with D tentatively TRBD1 or TRBD2 (5 bases each). CDR1 and CDR2 (germline): SGHKS, YYEKEE (reference sequence). Trimming pared 4 bases from V and 1 base from J, leaving 10 bases between. This CDR3 comprises 14 residues. The CDR3: CASSHMGGTDTQYF. The CDR3 nucleotides are TGTGCCAGCAGCCACATGGGGGGCACAGATACGCAGTATTTT.

This clonotype appeared many times. The V and J genes are TRBV30 and TRBJ2-4, with D unresolved. V was pared by 7 bases and J by 2 bases, with 18 bases between. The V gene's germline CDR1 is GTSNPN and CDR2 SVGIG (reference sequence). The CDR3 covers 15 residues. The CDR3 protein is CAFEPLTLTKNIQYF. In DNA, the CDR3 is TGTGCCTTTGAACCCCTTACCTTGACCAAAAACATTCAGTACTTC.

In its sample, this clonotype was seen many times. The chain is built from TRBV7-2 and TRBJ1-5; 9 bases line up with TRBD1. The CDR3 length is 15 residues. V was pared by 5 bases and J by 1 base, with 3 bases of the junction left unmatched. Per germline, CDR1 SGHTA and CDR2 FQGNSA. CDR3 loop: CASSVGTGSNQPQHF. The CDR3 DNA sequence: TGTGCCAGCAGCGTGGGGACAGGGAGCAATCAGCCCCAGCATTTT.

This clonotype occurred a few times. CDR3: CASSQDPGVPANTGELFF. The DNA for the CDR3 is TGTGCCAGCAGCCAAGATCCGGGGGTTCCCGCGAACACCGGGGAGCTGTTTTTT. V is TRBV3-2 and J is TRBJ2-2; the table's D call of TRBD1 was not tested on the DNA. TRBV3-2 is an annotated pseudogene. CDR3 length equals 18 residues.

The table lists this clonotype with many counts. The chain links TRBV4-3 to TRBJ2-3; no clear D. The germline CDR1 and CDR2 sequences are LGHNA and YSLEER. The CDR3 spans 13 residues. V lost 0 bases and J lost 13, with 14 bases in between. CDR3 nucleotide sequence: TGCGCCAGCAGCCAAGATGGCCGGGCCCCGGAGTATTTT. Translated, it gives CASSQDGRAPEYF.

The rearrangement joins TRBV3-1 to TRBJ2-5; 9 bases fit TRBD1. V was clipped by 6 bases and J by 5 bases; unmatched bases: 4. This CDR3 is 13 amino acids long. Looked up from germline, CDR1 is LGHDT and CDR2 is YNNKEL (reference sequence). CDR3 DNA: TGTGCCAGCAGACAGGGGGCGGGGGAGACCCAGTACTTC. This encodes CASRQGAGETQYF.

Remarks on this clonotype: It may be a read error: a sequence one base away is much more abundant. The chain has TRBV27 and TRBJ2-7; TRBD1 agrees at 7 bases. The CDR3 extends over 14 amino acids. Trimming cost V 8 bases and J 12 bases; bases outside gene matches: 19. Germline CDR1 is MNHEY and CDR2 is SMNVEV (reference sequence). CDR3 protein: CASGALLSDRALYF. CDR3 DNA sequence: TGTGCCAGCGGCGCACTACTGTCCGACAGGGCGCTGTACTTC.

Comment on this clonotype: A much larger clone lies one base from this, so it may be a read error. This sequence joins TRBV21-1 and TRBJ2-7. TRBV21-1 is a known pseudogene. The CDR3 is made up of 11 amino acids. The chain's CDR3 is CVSSTKYEQYF. The CDR3 nucleotides read TGTGTCAGCAGCACCAAGTACGAGCAGTACTTC.

This clonotype came up a few times. A much larger clone is a single base away; this may be a read error. The chain couples TRBV19 to TRBJ1-1; 9 nucleotides agree with TRBD1. CDR1 and CDR2 (germline): LNHDA, SQIVND (reference sequence). The CDR3 is 13 amino acids. The CDR3 bases are TGTGCCAGCAGGACAGGGGTCCACACTGAAGCTCTCTTT. Translating gives CASRTGVHTEALF.

The chain has TRBV20-1 and TRBJ2-3; no definite D call. CDR1 is DFQATT and CDR2 is SNEGSKA in the germline V gene (reference sequence). CDR3 length: 15 amino acids. V lost 0 bases and J lost 1, with 11 bases in between. CDR3 DNA sequence: TGCAGTGCTAGAGATCCGTGGCGAGGCACAGATACGCAGTATTTT. This sequence encodes CSARDPWRGTDTQYF.

To note about this clonotype: This may be a read error: a much more frequent sequence differs by one nucleotide. The genes are TRBV7-9 and TRBJ2-7; 7 bases map to TRBD2. Per germline, CDR1 SEHNR and CDR2 FQNEAQ (reference sequence). V shed 8 bases and J 2 bases; nucleotides not matched to a gene: 9. This CDR3 region has 14 residues. The CDR3 DNA reads TGTGCCAGCGGCTCCCCTCTAGCGGCCTACGAGCAGTACTTC. This sequence encodes CASGSPLAAYEQYF.

Of note for this clonotype: Without the conserved terminal phenylalanine or tryptophan, this CDR3 likely stems from a read error. The CDR3 nucleotides are TGCAGCGTTGCAGGACAGGTCGCATGGGGTGAAAAACTGTTTTCT. Its protein product is CSVAGQVAWGEKLFS. The chain uses TRBV29-1 and TRBJ1-4; TRBD1 aligns across 7 bases. Trimming removed 4 bases from V and 7 bases from J; junction bases left unmatched: 12. Germline V CDR1 and CDR2: SQVTM, ANQGSEA. The CDR3 has 15 residues.

This clonotype was detected ten times or more. CDR3: CASSYAVLAKNIQYF. The CDR3 DNA reads TGTGCCAGCAGTTACGCAGTTTTAGCCAAAAACATTCAGTACTTC. This chain connects TRBV6-2 or TRBV6-3 to TRBJ2-4, with unresolved D. Germline CDR1 and CDR2: MNHEY and SVGEGT. V lost 2 bases, J lost 0 bases, and 8 bases lay in between. The CDR3 extends over 15 amino acids.

This clonotype has at least ten counts. This chain joins TRBV28 and TRBJ2-7; 8 positions match TRBD2. CDR3 length: 13 residues. J gave up 6 bases and V 4 bases, and 5 bases lay outside the gene matches. Looked up from germline, CDR1 is MDHEN and CDR2 is SYDVKM. The CDR3 reads CASSWRGAAEQYF. CDR3 bases: TGTGCCAGCAGTTGGCGGGGGGCCGCCGAGCAGTACTTC.

There are many counts of this clonotype. The V gene is TRBV11-1, the J gene TRBJ1-4; the match to TRBD1 covers 10 bases. With 2 bases clipped from V and 6 bases from J, the junction kept 6 bases outside the gene matches. The CDR3 has 16 residues. Germline V CDR1 and CDR2: SGHAT, FQDESV (reference sequence). CDR3 nucleotide sequence: TGTGCCAGCAGCTTATATCCCGGGACAGGGGATGAAAAACTGTTTTTT. The encoded protein is CASSLYPGTGDEKLFF.

This clonotype occurred many times. V and J are TRBV7-6 and TRBJ2-5, with D perhaps TRBD1 (6 bases). The germline gives CDR1 SGHVS, CDR2 FNYEAQ. Trimming took 5 bases from V and 4 from J, leaving 20 bases between them. The CDR3 is 16 amino acids. For the CDR3, the DNA is TGTGCCAGCAGCGCCACACCTAGGGGGAACCGAGAGACCCAGTACTTC. Protein product: CASSATPRGNRETQYF.

In this sample, this clonotype turned up many times. The chain is built from TRBV11-2 and TRBJ1-4, with a tentative D call TRBD1 (5 bases). The CDR3 has 16 amino acids. The ends were cut back, 4 bases at V and 3 bases at J, with 15 bases in the middle. Germline V gene sequence: CDR1 SGHAT, CDR2 FQNNGV. The CDR3 here is CASSSPLGTANEKLFF. CDR3 DNA sequence: TGTGCCAGCAGCTCGCCTTTGGGGACGGCTAATGAAAAACTGTTTTTT.

This clonotype has ten or more counts. This sequence joins TRBV14 and TRBJ2-3, with 12 bases fitting TRBD2. Germline assignment: CDR1 SGHDN and CDR2 FVKESK. The junction had 5 bases not matched to a gene; V was cut back by 5 bases and J by 2 bases. The CDR3 sequence is 16 residues long. The CDR3 loop reads CASSERLAGVTDTQYF. The CDR3 DNA is TGTGCCAGCAGCGAAAGACTAGCGGGGGTCACAGATACGCAGTATTTT. The whole variable domain, remainder taken from reference TRBV14 and TRBJ2-3, is EAGVTQFPSHSVIEKGQTVTLRCDPISGHDNLYWYRRVMGKEIKFLLHFVKESKQDESGMPNNRFLAERTGGTYSTLKVQPAELEDSGVYFCASSERLAGVTDTQYFGPGTRLTVL.

This clonotype showed up many times. This chain connects TRBV11-2 to TRBJ2-1, with 9 bases identical to TRBD2. Losses at the gene ends were 5 bases for V and 8 bases for J; bases not matched to a gene: 4. In germline, CDR1 is SGHAT, CDR2 FQNNGV. The CDR3 contains 13 residues. The CDR3 DNA reads as TGTGCCAGCAGCCATAGCGGGAGTTATGAGCAGTTCTTC. Translation gives CASSHSGSYEQFF.